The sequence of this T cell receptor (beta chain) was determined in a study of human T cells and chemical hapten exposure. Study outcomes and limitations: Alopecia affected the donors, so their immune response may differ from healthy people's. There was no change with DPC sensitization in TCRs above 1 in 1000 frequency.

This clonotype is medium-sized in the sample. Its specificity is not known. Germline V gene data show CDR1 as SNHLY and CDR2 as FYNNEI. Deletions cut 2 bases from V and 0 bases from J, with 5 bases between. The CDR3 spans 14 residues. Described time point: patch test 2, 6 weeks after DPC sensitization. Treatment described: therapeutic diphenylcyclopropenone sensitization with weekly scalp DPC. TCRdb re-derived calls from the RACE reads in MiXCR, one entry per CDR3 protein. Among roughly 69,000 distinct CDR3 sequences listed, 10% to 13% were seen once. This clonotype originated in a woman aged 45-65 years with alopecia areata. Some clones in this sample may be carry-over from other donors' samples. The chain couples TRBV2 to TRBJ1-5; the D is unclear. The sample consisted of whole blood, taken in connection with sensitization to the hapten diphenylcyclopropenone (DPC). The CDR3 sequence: CASSESYSNQPQHF. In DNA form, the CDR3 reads TGTGCCAGCAGTGAATCATATAGCAATCAGCCCCAGCATTTT.